The 28 T cell receptor beta chains reported below all come from one sample, sequenced in a study of cytomegalovirus exposure and HLA in healthy donors. Amplification used 60 Vbeta primers and 13 Jbeta primers. Sequenced by immunoSEQ multiplex PCR; TCRdb stores in-frame clones only, minus some. The data hold 200,000 or so clones, with more than 75% observed a single time. Sequenced: PBMCs. These receptors originate from a male donor in good health and CMV-seropositive.

The gene calls are TRBV7-9 and TRBJ2-5; D possibly corresponds to TRBD2 (6 bases). Matching the DNA end better, TRBJ2-7 makes the J call doubtful. There are 15 residues in the CDR3. The germline V gene encodes CDR1 SEHNR and CDR2 FQNEAQ (reference sequence). CDR3: CASSSWGGLNHEQYF. The CDR3 DNA reads TGTGCCAGCAGCTCCTGGGGTGGACTAAATCACGAGCAGTACTTC.

This chain links TRBV6-5 with TRBJ2-5; a possible D gene is TRBD1 (5 bases). Judging by the DNA end, TRBJ2-7 fits better; the J call may be wrong. The germline V gene encodes CDR1 MNHEY and CDR2 SVGAGI. CDR3 length: 14 residues. The CDR3 DNA sequence: TGTGCCAGCAGACAGGTTTTATCTTCCTACGAGCAGTACTTC. Translating gives CASRQVLSSYEQYF.

This clone came up a few times. This chain links TRBV5-1 with TRBJ2-7; 9 bases line up with TRBD2. The CDR3 sequence is 15 residues long. Losses at the gene ends were 2 bases for V and 6 bases for J; bases not matched to a gene: 9. Germline CDR1 and CDR2: SGHRS and YFSETQ. In DNA, the CDR3 is TGCGCCAGCAGCTTCAGGCGGGAGGGCCAATTCGAGCAGTACTTC. Its protein is CASSFRREGQFEQYF.

The V call is TRBV19, the J call TRBJ1-2, with 7 bases that match TRBD1. The CDR3 has 15 amino acids. CDR1 is LNHDA and CDR2 is SQIVND in the germline V gene (reference sequence). J lost 0 bases, V lost 5 bases, and 6 bases had no gene match. The DNA of the CDR3 is TGTGCCAGTAGTTCGCAGGGGGTAACTAACTATGGCTACACCTTC. It yields the protein CASSSQGVTNYGYTF. Combining the CDR3 with reference TRBV19 and TRBJ1-2 gives the whole variable domain DGGITQSPKYLFRKEGQNVTLSCEQNLNHDAMYWYRQDPGQGLRLIYYSQIVNDFQKGDIAEGYSVSREKKESFPLTVTSAQKNPTAFYLCASSSQGVTNYGYTFGSGTRLTVV.

The chain employs TRBV6-5 and TRBJ1-2; 8 bases are a match to TRBD1. V was pared by 7 bases and J by 10 bases, with 14 bases of the junction left unmatched. This CDR3 has 14 residues. The germline gives CDR1 MNHEY, CDR2 SVGAGI. CDR3 nucleotides: TGTGCCAGCACCAATCAAGTAAGACAGGGGACCTACACCTTC. It encodes CASTNQVRQGTYTF.

The chain employs TRBV10-2 and TRBJ2-5; TRBD2 aligns across 8 bases. Trimming took 5 bases from V and 1 from J; bases not matched to a gene: 3. The CDR3 has 14 residues. In germline, CDR1 is WSHSY, CDR2 SAAADI. This CDR3 reads CASSSTSGQETQYF. The CDR3 bases are TGCGCCAGCAGTTCCACTAGCGGCCAAGAGACCCAGTACTTC.

DNA for the CDR3: TGTGCCAGCAGCCCACGGACTAGCGGGAGGCCGTCGGAGAATGAGCAGTTCTTC. As protein: CASSPRTSGRPSENEQFF. This chain connects TRBV9 to TRBJ2-1; 14 nucleotides line up with TRBD2. J lost 7 bases, V lost 4 bases, and 13 bases had no gene match. The CDR3 has 18 residues. Germline V gene lookup returns CDR1 SGDLS and CDR2 YYNGEE.

As regards this clone: One junction end disagrees with the germline gene, perhaps due to a read error. At the DNA level, this CDR3 is encoded by other sequences in the same sample as well. The chain is built from TRBV5-1 and TRBJ2-7; no clear D gene. Germline CDR1 and CDR2: SGHRS and YFSETQ. CDR3 size: 12 residues. As DNA, the CDR3 is TGTGCCAGCAGCTTGAGCCCCTACGAGCAGTACTTC. It encodes CASSLSPYEQYF.

The CDR3 loop reads CASSWGQVGRGYTF. CDR3 DNA sequence: TGTGCCAGCAGCTGGGGACAGGTGGGGCGTGGCTACACCTTC. V gene TRBV7-3 combines with J gene TRBJ1-2, with 8 bases aligning to TRBD1. Trimming took 4 bases from V and 7 from J; bases not matched to a gene: 8. Germline V lookup: CDR1 SGHTA, CDR2 FQGTGA. The CDR3 covers 14 residues.

This clone was found a few times. The V call is TRBV2, the J call TRBJ2-5; D is perhaps TRBD2 (6 bases). CDR1 is SNHLY and CDR2 is FYNNEI in the germline V gene. V dropped 8 bases and J dropped 2 bases, with 12 bases sitting between them. The CDR3 spans 13 residues. In DNA form, the CDR3 reads TGTGCCAGCCTCCGGGACTTGCAAGAGACCCAGTACTTC. This encodes CASLRDLQETQYF.

V usage is TRBV5-5 and J usage is TRBJ1-4; TRBD1 matches at 10 bases. Germline V gives CDR1 SGHKS, CDR2 YYEKEE (reference sequence). With V trimmed by 2 bases and J by 10 bases, 5 bases remained unmatched. The CDR3 loop spans 14 amino acids. The CDR3 region has the DNA TGTGCCAGCAGCTTCGGGACAGGGGACGGAAAACTGTTTTTT. This translates into CASSFGTGDGKLFF.

The chain carries TRBV4-1 and TRBJ1-1, with D possibly matching TRBD1 (5 bases). The germline V gene encodes CDR1 MGHRA and CDR2 YSYEKL. V was pared by 4 bases and J by 5 bases, with 14 bases between. The length of the CDR3 is 14 residues. The CDR3 here is CASSPRQSWTEAFF. In DNA form, the CDR3 reads TGCGCCAGCAGCCCCCGACAGTCTTGGACTGAAGCTTTCTTT.

This sequence joins TRBV4-3 and TRBJ1-2; D ambiguous. Trimming left V 1 base short and J 5 bases short, with 17 bases between. Germline V gene lookup returns CDR1 LGHNA and CDR2 YSLEER. The CDR3 consists of 16 residues. In nucleotides, the CDR3 is TGCGCCAGCAGCCAAGGTACGGTGGTGGAGGTGTATGGCTACACCTTC. As protein: CASSQGTVVEVYGYTF.

V gene TRBV9 combines with J gene TRBJ1-4; maybe TRBD1 (6 bases). The CDR3 spans 15 residues. V shed 3 bases and J shed 7 bases, with 16 bases lying between them. Per the germline V gene, CDR1 is SGDLS and CDR2 is YYNGEE. The DNA for the CDR3 is TGTGCCAGCAGCGAGCGAGGGAGGGGGAGTGAAAAACTGTTTTTT. This codes for CASSERGRGSEKLFF.

This rearrangement joins TRBV30 to TRBJ2-7, with D possibly matching TRBD2 (6 bases). Germline V gene lookup returns CDR1 GTSNPN and CDR2 SVGIG (reference sequence). The CDR3 contains 14 residues. Trimming took 2 bases from V and 6 from J, leaving 17 bases between them. For the CDR3, the DNA is TGTGCCTGGAGTAAAGAACCGGGAGTGGGCGAGCAGTACTTC. This encodes CAWSKEPGVGEQYF. Using reference TRBV30 and TRBJ2-7 for the parts outside the CDR3, the full variable domain is SQTIHQWPATLVQPVGSPLSLECTVEGTSNPNLYWYRQAAGRGLQLLFYSVGIGQISSEVPQNLSASRPQDRQFILSSKKLLLSDSGFYLCAWSKEPGVGEQYFGPGTRLTVT.

This clone was detected only once. The CDR3 region has the DNA TGCGCCAGCAGCTCCACGGGACTTACTACTAATTCACCCCTCCACTTT. This translates into CASSSTGLTTNSPLHF. V is TRBV5-1 and J is TRBJ1-6; TRBD1 is a possible D gene (5 bases). V shed 3 bases and J shed 6 bases, with 16 bases lying between them. The germline gives CDR1 SGHRS, CDR2 YFSETQ. The CDR3 runs 16 residues.

This clone was found a few times. The chain links TRBV6-5 to TRBJ2-7; 7 positions agree with TRBD1. This CDR3 contains 15 residues. Trimming took 5 bases from V and 5 from J; bases not matched to a gene: 12. CDR1 and CDR2 (germline): MNHEY, SVGAGI. The CDR3 region has the DNA TGTGCCAGCAGTCCACGGACAGGCTTTACGAACGAGCAGTACTTC. Encoded protein: CASSPRTGFTNEQYF.

This sequence joins TRBV5-1 and TRBJ1-1; D not resolved. Trimming pared 7 bases from V and 2 bases from J, leaving 12 bases between. The CDR3 contains 13 residues. Looked up from germline, CDR1 is SGHRS and CDR2 is YFSETQ. CDR3 sequence: CASFQVTNTEAFF. The DNA of the CDR3 is TGCGCCAGCTTCCAGGTTACCAACACTGAAGCTTTCTTT.

This rearrangement joins TRBV7-6 to TRBJ1-3; D call uncertain. Trimming cost V 4 bases and J 9 bases, with 10 bases left between them. CDR3 length: 12 residues. Germline lookup yields CDR1 SGHVS and CDR2 FNYEAQ. The CDR3 region has the DNA TGTGCCAGCAGCTACCAAGAGGGCACCATATATTTT. The encoded protein is CASSYQEGTIYF.

The chain recombines TRBV27 with TRBJ2-2, with D perhaps matching TRBD1 (6 bases). Germline V gene lookup returns CDR1 MNHEY and CDR2 SMNVEV (reference sequence). This CDR3 is built from 14 residues. Between the trimmed V and J ends, which lost 4 bases and 8 bases, there was a span of 14 bases. CDR3 residues: CASSSWDRGGELFF. CDR3 DNA: TGTGCCAGCAGTTCATGGGATAGGGGGGGGGAGCTGTTTTTT.

This clone was counted a few times. This rearrangement joins TRBV15 to TRBJ2-7; no definite D call. Germline V gene lookup returns CDR1 LNHNV and CDR2 YYDKDF (reference sequence). The CDR3 runs 15 residues. V lost 5 bases, J lost 0 bases, and 14 bases lay in between. CDR3: CATSGPRGGSYEQYF. CDR3 in DNA: TGTGCCACCAGCGGCCCAAGAGGCGGCTCCTACGAGCAGTACTTC.

The genes are TRBV6-5 and TRBJ2-1; TRBD1 is a possible D gene (6 bases). The CDR3 covers 14 residues. Germline CDR1 and CDR2: MNHEY and SVGAGI. V lost 11 bases, J lost 5 bases, and 19 bases lay in between. The CDR3 DNA reads TGTGCCGCCGCGAGGGGGTACACCAACAATGAGCAGTTCTTC. Encoded protein: CAAARGYTNNEQFF.

This clone was seen a single time. The V gene is TRBV9, the J gene TRBJ1-1; D unresolved. CDR1 SGDLS and CDR2 YYNGEE come from the germline V gene. V lost 2 bases, J lost 0 bases, and 11 bases lay in between. The CDR3 sequence is 15 residues long. CDR3 in DNA: TGTGCCAGCAGCGTGGGTCAGGTCCTGAACACTGAAGCTTTCTTT. Translating it yields CASSVGQVLNTEAFF.

The genes are TRBV7-2 and TRBJ2-1; 7 nucleotides line up with TRBD2. The V segment lost 4 bases and the J segment 7 bases; nucleotides outside the gene matches: 10. This CDR3 is built from 15 residues. Germline CDR1 and CDR2: SGHTA and FQGNSA. CDR3 nucleotides: TGTGCCAGCAGCTATATCGGGGGGTTTGGAAATGAGCAGTTCTTC. It translates to CASSYIGGFGNEQFF.

CDR3 in amino acids: CASSPVRGSRETQYF. Written as DNA, the CDR3 is TGTGCCAGTAGCCCCGTCAGGGGGAGCAGAGAGACCCAGTACTTC. The chain recombines TRBV19 with TRBJ2-5; 7 bases line up with TRBD1. This CDR3 is built from 15 residues. Germline CDR1 is LNHDA and CDR2 is SQIVND (reference sequence). After removal of 6 bases from V and 4 bases from J, the junction contained 11 bases not matched to a gene.

The rearrangement links TRBV11-3 to TRBJ2-1, with 7 positions matching TRBD2. V lost 3 bases, J lost 6 bases, and 5 bases stayed unmatched. This CDR3 has 14 amino acids. Germline V gives CDR1 SGHNT, CDR2 YENEEA. The CDR3 bases are TGTGCCAGCAGCTTGGGGGGGTTAGGCAATGAGCAGTTCTTC. Its protein product is CASSLGGLGNEQFF.

In its sample, this clone was seen once. The chain employs TRBV27 and TRBJ2-7; D not resolved. This CDR3 spans 16 amino acids. V was pared by 5 bases and J by 0 bases, with 17 bases between. The germline V gene has CDR1 MNHEY and CDR2 SMNVEV (reference sequence). The CDR3 protein is CASSLWSVGGSYEQYF. CDR3 DNA sequence: TGTGCCAGCAGTCTTTGGAGTGTTGGTGGCTCCTACGAGCAGTACTTC.

This chain links TRBV28 with TRBJ2-3; D ambiguous. CDR3 length equals 13 residues. The V end lost 5 bases, the J end lost 3 bases, and 9 bases lay between the germline ends. From germline, CDR1 is MDHEN and CDR2 SYDVKM. CDR3 sequence (DNA): TGTGCCAGCAGTACCGTGGCTACAGATACGCAGTATTTT. It specifies CASSTVATDTQYF.